This TCR beta chain was observed in a study of T cell responses to AZD1222 COVID-19 vaccine. Profiling relied on immunoSEQ multiplex PCR, and the TCRdb table lists in-frame clones only, not all of them. Counted here are roughly 170,000 clones, around 94% occurring once; the ten biggest clones make up approximately 1%. Germline V gene lookup returns CDR1 SGHRS and CDR2 YFSETQ. The J segment lost 5 bases and the V segment lost 7 bases, leaving 9 bases of the junction unmatched. This CDR3 comprises 15 residues. The sequence was collected from an adult in good health. This rearrangement joins TRBV5-1 to TRBJ2-3, with 11 bases that match TRBD2. The sequenced sample was peripheral blood, obtained on day 0 of AZD1222 vaccination. The CDR3 nucleotides read TGCGCCAGCGTGACTAGCGGGGTTCAGGGAGATACGCAGTATTTT. Its protein product is CASVTSGVQGDTQYF.